This TCR beta chain was identified during a study of OX40 agonist ivuxolimab in advanced cancers. Patients with a history of autoimmune disease or on systemic immunosuppression were excluded. Cycle 7 day 1, cycle 4 day 1, and baseline were the timepoints at which blood was sampled. In regard to this clone: Its antigen is not known.

Profiling relied on immunoSEQ multiplex PCR, and the TCRdb table lists in-frame clones only, not all of them. The sample carries under 60,000 clones, roughly 90% recorded once. The CDR3 totals 14 residues. Trimming at V came to 8 bases and at J to 2 bases, leaving 6 bases not matched to a gene. Germline CDR1 reads MNHEY; CDR2 reads SMNVEV (reference sequence). Study-wide results and caveats: The study found that CD8+ T cells averaged more expanded clones than CD4+.

This sequence originates from an adult with an advanced solid tumor such as melanoma, head and neck, liver or kidney cancer. Source: CD4+ or CD8+ T cells sorted from blood, taken in a trial of the OX40 agonist ivuxolimab. The chain recombines TRBV27 with TRBJ1-1; 9 bases align to TRBD1. The CDR3 bases are TGTGCCAGCCAACTACAGGGGGCAAACACTGAAGCTTTCTTT. Protein: CASQLQGANTEAFF.